This T cell receptor beta chain stems from a study of blood T cell repertoires in COVID-19. The assay was immunoSEQ multiplex PCR, and TCRdb's table has in-frame clones only and misses some. The sample includes 430,000 or so clones, more than 75% of them seen just once. In this sample, this clone turned up a few times. This CDR3 has 15 amino acids. Looked up from germline, CDR1 is SGDLS and CDR2 is YYNGEE. The ends were cut back, 2 bases at V and 3 bases at J, with 12 bases in the middle. This chain links TRBV9 with TRBJ2-1; D not certain. Source material: PBMCs or T cells enriched from blood (not recorded which). The TCR sequence derives from a woman aged 40 to 50 who had recovered from COVID-19. CDR3 sequence reads: CASSVLGSNYNEQFF. The CDR3 bases are TGTGCCAGCAGCGTTTTGGGCTCAAACTACAATGAGCAGTTCTTC. The whole variable domain, filled in from reference TRBV9 and TRBJ2-1, reads DSGVTQTPKHLITATGQRVTLRCSPRSGDLSVYWYQQSLDQGLQFLIQYYNGEERAKGNILERFSAQQFPDLHSELNLSSLELGDSALYFCASSVLGSNYNEQFFGPGTRLTVL.